This record covers a single TCR beta chain. What antigen it recognizes has not been identified. There are no base qualities to consult, and no much larger clone falls within one base. Receptor libraries were prepared by the immunoSEQ multiplex PCR assay. For most patients, genomic DNA was isolated with the Qiagen DNeasy Blood and Tissue Kit and sent frozen to Adaptive Biotechnologies for TCR sequencing. Adaptive Biotechnologies carried out high-throughput TCR-beta CDR3 sequencing of genomic DNA for most patients. The source study handled its data this way. Adaptive's ImmunoSEQ software was the source of the TCR sequencing data for 15 to 20 patients, while three other patients were processed with MiXCR and VDJtools. To correct CD4 versus CD8 sorting errors, any sequence found in both subsets at a frequency ratio below 5:1 was removed. Because the origin of CDR3 nucleotide sequences shared between donor and recipient could not be assigned, those sequences were removed. To be classed as alloreactive, a clone needed at least 2-fold expansion over unstimulated cells and a minimum CFSE-low frequency of 0.002% (template counts) or 0.001% (read counts). Clones detected in sequenced pre-transplant spleen, lymph node, or MLR CFSE-low populations of the donor or recipient were defined as mappable. Cumulative frequency of alloreactive clones was calculated as a percentage of all sequences weighted by copy number. The clones in this table, taken by TCRdb from immuneACCESS, are in-frame only. Not every clone is retained; where verified, under half of the shortfall comes from an unresolved V gene, and the cause of the rest is unknown. V and J calls and clone size are as listed in that table; D and trimming were resolved from the DNA. This sample lists roughly 100,000 clones; 91% were detected once. Of the sample, around 0.2% falls within the top ten clones.

The data belong to a study of graft-versus-host responses after intestinal transplantation (dated by TCRdb to the early 2020s). For context, the study as a whole: Recipients received multivisceral, liver-intestinal, or isolated intestinal transplants. Graft-versus-host and host-versus-graft alloreactive T cell clones were tracked in the graft, circulation and bone marrow after intestinal transplantation using bulk TCR-beta CDR3 sequencing. Of the 20 to 25 intestinal transplant recipients enrolled in the cohort, one of whom was a retransplant, a few patients without pretransplant specimens were excluded. Donor T cell macrochimerism was defined as a peak of at least 4% donor T cells among recipient peripheral blood mononuclear cells. To identify alloreactive clones, pre-transplant mixed lymphocyte reaction products were sequenced and then compared with unstimulated pre-transplant donor and recipient T cells. Every recipient was given anti-thymocyte globulin induction, followed by roughly 3 years of maintenance tacrolimus and steroids. Rather than going through the commercial service, samples from a few later patients were sequenced in-house on an Illumina MiSeq and processed with MiXCR. General study outcomes and caveats: Conclusions were limited by the relatively low number and heterogeneity of intestinal transplant patients. Early after transplant, peak levels of circulating GvH clones were found to be associated with declines in HvG clones. GvH clones were detected in recipient bone marrow, and some of these GvH clones were observed earlier in ileal mucosa or blood, consistent with an intestinal mucosal origin. In patients with donor T cell macrochimerism, the allografts had high GvH to HvG T cell clonal ratios.

Interpreted using the paper, the time point label stands for: cells obtained before transplantation from donor or recipient. CD3+CD4+ and CD3+CD8+ populations were FACS-sorted from unstimulated pre-transplant donor and recipient cells taken from spleen or lymph nodes. Trimming leaves V shorter by 1 base and J shorter by 6 bases, with the junction holding 7 bases beyond the gene matches. As encoded in the germline V gene, CDR1 is LGHNA while CDR2 is YNFKEQ. The CDR3 numbers 16 residues from cysteine through phenylalanine. Of the read, only the CDR3 DNA is kept; its 48 bases are in frame from base 1. Specimen: unstimulated CD4+ T cells sorted from spleen or lymph node cells, collected before transplant. This chain joins TRBV4-2 to TRBJ2-2; 8 central bases correspond to TRBD2. The receptor was derived from a human donor who was the organ donor for an intestinal transplant. The CDR3 loop reads CASSQAPSGGSGELFF. The DNA is as follows: TGTGCCAGCAGCCAAGCACCCAGCGGGGGTTCCGGGGAGCTGTTTTTT.